The subject of this entry is one T cell receptor (beta chain). Its antigen is unknown. This CDR3 region has 14 residues. The V gene lost 0 bases and the J gene lost 3 bases, with 9 bases spanning the gap. Germline V gives CDR1 SGHVS, CDR2 FQNEAQ. The record originates from a study of shared clonotypes between healthy human individuals. Whole-study results and caveats: Several donors had 4% to 6.5% of their naive CD4 clonotypes in common.

Partitioning of CD4+ cells yielded a CD45RA+ naive subset and a CD45RA-negative memory subset. Each replicate PCR on the sorted subsets used 200 to 250 ng DNA (approximately 27,000 T cell genomes). In the original processing: As immunoSEQ supplied junction-only sequences (without quality scores), filtering differed. Sequencing was performed with immunoSEQ multiplex PCR; in TCRdb, only in-frame clones are kept and a portion is missing. That table supplies the V and J calls and clone size; D and trimming were determined from the DNA. Among some 1.4 million clones listed, around 97% were seen once. The TCR comes from a man aged 25-40 years in good health. Sequencing was performed on naive CD4+ T cells sorted from blood. Noted subset: CD45RA+ positively selected. The chain employs TRBV7-8 and TRBJ2-7, with TRBD2 as a possible D gene (6 bases). In DNA, the CDR3 is TGTGCCAGCAGCTTAGCGGGACTGAGCTACGAGCAGTACTTC. Protein sequence: CASSLAGLSYEQYF.